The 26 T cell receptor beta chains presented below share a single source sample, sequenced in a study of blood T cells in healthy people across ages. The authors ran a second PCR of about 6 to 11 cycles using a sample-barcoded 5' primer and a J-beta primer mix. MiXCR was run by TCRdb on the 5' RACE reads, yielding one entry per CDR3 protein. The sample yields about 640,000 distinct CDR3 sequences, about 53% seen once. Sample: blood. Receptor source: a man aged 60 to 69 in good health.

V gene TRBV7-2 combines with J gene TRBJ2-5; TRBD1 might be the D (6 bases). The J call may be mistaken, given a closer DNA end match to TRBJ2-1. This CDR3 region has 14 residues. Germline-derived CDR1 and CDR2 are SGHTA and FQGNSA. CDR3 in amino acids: CASSRTGTALPQFF. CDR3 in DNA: TGTGCCAGCAGCCGAACAGGGACGGCCTTGCCCCAGTTCTTC.

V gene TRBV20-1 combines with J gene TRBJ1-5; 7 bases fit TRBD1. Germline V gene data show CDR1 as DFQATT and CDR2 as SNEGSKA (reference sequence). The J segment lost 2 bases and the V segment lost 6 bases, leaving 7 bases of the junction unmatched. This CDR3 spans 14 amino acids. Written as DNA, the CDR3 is TGCAGTGCCCTTAGAGGGGGCGGCAATCAGCCCCAGCATTTT. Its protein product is CSALRGGGNQPQHF.

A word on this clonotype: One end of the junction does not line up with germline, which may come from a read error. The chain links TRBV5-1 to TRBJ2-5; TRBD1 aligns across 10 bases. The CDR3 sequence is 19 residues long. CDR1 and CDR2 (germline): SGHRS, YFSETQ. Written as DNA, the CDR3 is TGCGCCAGCAGCTGGCCCCGACAGGGGGCCTCCGGCTTTCAAGGGACCCAGTACTTC. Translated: CASSWPRQGASGFQGTQYF.

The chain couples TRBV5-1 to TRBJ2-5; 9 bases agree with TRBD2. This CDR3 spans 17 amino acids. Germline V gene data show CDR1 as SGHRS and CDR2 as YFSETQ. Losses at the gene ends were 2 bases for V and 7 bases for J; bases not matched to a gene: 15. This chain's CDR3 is CASSFNVAGDSRGTQYF. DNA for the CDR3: TGCGCCAGCAGCTTTAACGTAGCGGGGGACTCGCGTGGGACCCAGTACTTC.

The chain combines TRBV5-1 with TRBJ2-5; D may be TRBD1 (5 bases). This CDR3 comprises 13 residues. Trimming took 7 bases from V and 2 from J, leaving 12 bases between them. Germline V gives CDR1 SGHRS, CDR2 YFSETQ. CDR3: CASFGQGQETQYF. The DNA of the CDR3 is TGCGCCAGCTTTGGGCAGGGACAAGAGACCCAGTACTTC.

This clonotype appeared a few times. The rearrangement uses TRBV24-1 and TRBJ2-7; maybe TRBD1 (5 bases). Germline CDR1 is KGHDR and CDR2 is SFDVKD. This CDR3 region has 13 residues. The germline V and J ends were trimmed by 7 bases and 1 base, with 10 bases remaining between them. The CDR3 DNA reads TGTGCCACCAGGCCCCGACAGTCCTACGAGCAGTACTTC. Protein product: CATRPRQSYEQYF.

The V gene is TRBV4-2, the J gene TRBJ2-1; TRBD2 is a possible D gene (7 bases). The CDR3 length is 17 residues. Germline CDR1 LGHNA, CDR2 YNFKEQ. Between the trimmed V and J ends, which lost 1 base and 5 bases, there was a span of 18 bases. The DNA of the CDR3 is TGTGCCAGCAGCCAAGCTAAGGGGGGGGACTTCCACAATGAGCAGTTCTTC. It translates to CASSQAKGGDFHNEQFF.

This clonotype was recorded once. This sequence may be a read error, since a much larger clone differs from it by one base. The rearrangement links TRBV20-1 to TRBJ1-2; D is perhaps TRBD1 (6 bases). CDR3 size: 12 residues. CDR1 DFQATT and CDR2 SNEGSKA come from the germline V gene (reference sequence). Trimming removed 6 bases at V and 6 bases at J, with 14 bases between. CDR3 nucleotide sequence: TGCAGTGCCCGCCCCAGGGGTCATGGCTACACCTTC. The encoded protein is CSARPRGHGYTF.

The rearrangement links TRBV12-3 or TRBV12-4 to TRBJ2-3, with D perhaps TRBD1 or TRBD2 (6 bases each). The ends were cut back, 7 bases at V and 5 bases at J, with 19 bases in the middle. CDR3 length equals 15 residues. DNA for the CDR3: TGTGCCAGCACCCCCGAGGGGGGCCGAATAGATACGCAGTATTTT. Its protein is CASTPEGGRIDTQYF.

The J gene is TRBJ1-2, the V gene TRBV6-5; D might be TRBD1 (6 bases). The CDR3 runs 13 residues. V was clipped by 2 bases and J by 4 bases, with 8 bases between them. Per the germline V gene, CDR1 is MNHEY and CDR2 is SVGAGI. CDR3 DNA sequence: TGTGCCAGCAGTTACCCGGACAGCTATGGCTACACCTTC. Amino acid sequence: CASSYPDSYGYTF.

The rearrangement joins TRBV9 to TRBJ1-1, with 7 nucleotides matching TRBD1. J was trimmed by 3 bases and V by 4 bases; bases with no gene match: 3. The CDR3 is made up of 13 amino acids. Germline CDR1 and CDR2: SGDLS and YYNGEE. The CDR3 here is CASSPGGDTEAFF. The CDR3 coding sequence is TGTGCCAGCAGCCCAGGGGGGGACACTGAAGCTTTCTTT.

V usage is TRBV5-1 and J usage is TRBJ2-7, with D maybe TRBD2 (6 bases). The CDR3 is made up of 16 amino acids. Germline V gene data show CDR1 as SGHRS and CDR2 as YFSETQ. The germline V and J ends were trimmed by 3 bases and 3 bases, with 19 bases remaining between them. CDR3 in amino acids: CASSWGRPLDGYEQYF. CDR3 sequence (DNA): TGCGCCAGCAGCTGGGGGAGGCCCTTAGACGGCTACGAGCAGTACTTC.

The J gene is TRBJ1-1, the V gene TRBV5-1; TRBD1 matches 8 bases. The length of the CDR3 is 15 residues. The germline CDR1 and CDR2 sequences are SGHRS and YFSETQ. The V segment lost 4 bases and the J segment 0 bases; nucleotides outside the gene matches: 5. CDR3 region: CASSPRTGLNTEAFF. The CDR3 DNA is TGCGCCAGCAGCCCACGGACAGGGCTGAACACTGAAGCTTTCTTT.

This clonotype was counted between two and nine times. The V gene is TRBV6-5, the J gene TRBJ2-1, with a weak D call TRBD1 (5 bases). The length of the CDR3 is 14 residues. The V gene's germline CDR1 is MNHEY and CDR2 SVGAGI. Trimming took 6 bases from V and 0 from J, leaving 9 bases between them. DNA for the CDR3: TGTGCCAGCAGAAGACAGAGCTCCTACAATGAGCAGTTCTTC. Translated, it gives CASRRQSSYNEQFF.

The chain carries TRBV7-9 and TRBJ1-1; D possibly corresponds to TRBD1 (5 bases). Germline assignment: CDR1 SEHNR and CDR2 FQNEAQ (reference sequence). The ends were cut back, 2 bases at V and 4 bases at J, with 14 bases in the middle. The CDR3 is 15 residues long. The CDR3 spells CASSLSRVGGTEAFF. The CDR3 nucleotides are TGTGCCAGCAGCTTAAGCAGGGTGGGGGGCACTGAAGCTTTCTTT.

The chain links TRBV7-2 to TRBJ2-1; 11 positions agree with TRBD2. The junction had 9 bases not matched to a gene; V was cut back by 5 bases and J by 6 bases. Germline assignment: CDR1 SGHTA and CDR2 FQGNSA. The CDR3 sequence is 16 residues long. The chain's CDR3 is CASSPRLAGKGNEQFF. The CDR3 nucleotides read TGTGCCAGCAGCCCAAGACTAGCGGGGAAGGGCAATGAGCAGTTCTTC.

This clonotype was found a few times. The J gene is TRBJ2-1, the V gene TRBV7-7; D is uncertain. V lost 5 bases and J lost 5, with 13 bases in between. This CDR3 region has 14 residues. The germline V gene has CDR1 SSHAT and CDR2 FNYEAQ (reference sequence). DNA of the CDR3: TGTGCCAGCAGCGCGGCTAGTATCCACAATGAGCAGTTCTTC. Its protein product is CASSAASIHNEQFF.

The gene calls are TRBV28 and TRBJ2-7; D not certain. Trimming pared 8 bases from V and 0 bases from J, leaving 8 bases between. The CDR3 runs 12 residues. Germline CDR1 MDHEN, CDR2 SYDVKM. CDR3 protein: CASLVDSYEQYF. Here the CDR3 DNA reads TGTGCCAGCCTAGTGGACTCCTACGAGCAGTACTTC.

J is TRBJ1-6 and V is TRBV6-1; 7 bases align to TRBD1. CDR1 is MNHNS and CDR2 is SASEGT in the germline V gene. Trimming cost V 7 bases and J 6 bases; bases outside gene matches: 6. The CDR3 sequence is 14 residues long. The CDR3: CASTPGQANSPLHF. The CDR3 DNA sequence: TGTGCCAGCACCCCCGGACAGGCTAATTCACCCCTCCACTTT.

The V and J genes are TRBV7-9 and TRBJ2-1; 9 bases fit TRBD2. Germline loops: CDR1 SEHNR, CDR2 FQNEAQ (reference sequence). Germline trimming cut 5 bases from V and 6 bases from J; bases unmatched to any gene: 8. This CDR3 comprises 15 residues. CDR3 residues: CASSIQRGVGNEQFF. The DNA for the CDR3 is TGTGCCAGCAGCATCCAGCGGGGGGTGGGCAATGAGCAGTTCTTC.

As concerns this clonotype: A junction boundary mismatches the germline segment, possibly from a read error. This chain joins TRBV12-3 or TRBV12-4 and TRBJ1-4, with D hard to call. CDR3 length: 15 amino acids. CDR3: CASSLDGATNEKLFF. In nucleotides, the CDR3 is TGTGCCAGCAGCTTAGACGGTGCAACTAATGAAAAACTGTTTTTT.

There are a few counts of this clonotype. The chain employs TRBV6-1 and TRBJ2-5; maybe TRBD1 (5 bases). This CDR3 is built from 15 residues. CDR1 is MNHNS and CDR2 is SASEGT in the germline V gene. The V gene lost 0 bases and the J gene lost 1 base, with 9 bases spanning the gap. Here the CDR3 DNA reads TGTGCCAGCAGTGAAGCCTGGGGCCTCCAAGAGACCCAGTACTTC. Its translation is CASSEAWGLQETQYF.

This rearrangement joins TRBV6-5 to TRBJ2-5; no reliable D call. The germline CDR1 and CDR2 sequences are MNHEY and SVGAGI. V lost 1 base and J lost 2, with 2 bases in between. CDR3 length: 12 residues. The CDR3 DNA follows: TGTGCCAGCAGTTACTGGCAAGAGACCCAGTACTTC. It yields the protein CASSYWQETQYF.

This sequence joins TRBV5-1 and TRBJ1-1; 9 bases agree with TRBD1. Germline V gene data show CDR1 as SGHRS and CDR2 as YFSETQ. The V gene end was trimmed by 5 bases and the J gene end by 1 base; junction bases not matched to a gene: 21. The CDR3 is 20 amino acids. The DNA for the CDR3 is TGCGCCAGCAGTCCCCCCCCGGGACAGGGTATATTTCCCCCGAACACTGAAGCTTTCTTT. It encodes CASSPPPGQGIFPPNTEAFF.

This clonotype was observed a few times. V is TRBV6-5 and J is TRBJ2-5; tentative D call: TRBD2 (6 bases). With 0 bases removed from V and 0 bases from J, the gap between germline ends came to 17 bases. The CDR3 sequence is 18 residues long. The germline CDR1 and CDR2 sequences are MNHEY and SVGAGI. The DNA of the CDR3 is TGTGCCAGCAGTTACTCGACGCGGGGACCCGCCTACCAAGAGACCCAGTACTTC. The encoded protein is CASSYSTRGPAYQETQYF.

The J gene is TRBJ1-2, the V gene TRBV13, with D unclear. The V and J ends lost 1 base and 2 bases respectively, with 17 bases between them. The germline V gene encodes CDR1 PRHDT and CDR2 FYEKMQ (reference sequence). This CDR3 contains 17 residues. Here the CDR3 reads CASSLAGGSGSNYGYTF. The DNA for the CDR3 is TGTGCCAGCAGCTTAGCCGGAGGGTCAGGATCGAACTATGGCTACACCTTC.